Listed below are T cell receptor beta chains from one sample, sequenced in a study of Ad26.COV2.S vaccination and SARS-CoV-2 variants. Clones were read by immunoSEQ multiplex PCR, and TCRdb kept only the in-frame ones, dropping some. Among 360,000 or so clones, 70% to 90% were seen once, and the ten largest hold under 2%. Sample: peripheral blood, taken in a trial of Ad26.COV2.S vaccine versus placebo. These receptors all stem from a person aged 18-65 years who received the Ad26.COV2.S COVID-19 vaccine or a placebo. Each CDR3 is given with its conserved first and last residue. D genes are given only for firm matches. Rows give clone size only sometimes, using once, few, many, or a class for an expanded clone.

abundance: .
j_gene: TRBJ2-7
d_gene: TRBD2
v_gene: TRBV2
CDR3nt: TGTGCCAGCAGTGCGCTAGCGGGGGGGGCGATCGAGCAGTACTTC
CDR3aa: CASSALAGGAIEQYF

abundance: .
j_gene: TRBJ2-7
d_gene: TRBD2
v_gene: TRBV28
CDR3nt: TGTGCCAGCAGTCCCCGAACCCTAGCGGGAGACGAGCAGTACTTC
CDR3aa: CASSPRTLAGDEQYF

abundance: .
j_gene: TRBJ2-7
d_gene: .
v_gene: TRBV5-4
CDR3nt: TGTGCCAGCAGCCCACTAGCTTCCCGACTTCGCGAGCAGTACTTC
CDR3aa: CASSPLASRLREQYF

abundance: .
j_gene: TRBJ1-2
d_gene: TRBD1
v_gene: TRBV27
CDR3nt: TGTGCCAGCAAGGACAGGGGGCTCGGCTACACCTTC
CDR3aa: CASKDRGLGYTF

abundance: .
j_gene: TRBJ1-2
d_gene: TRBD1
v_gene: TRBV11-2
CDR3nt: TGTGCCAGCAGCTCGGGACAGGGGTGGGGCTACACCTTC
CDR3aa: CASSSGQGWGYTF

abundance: .
j_gene: TRBJ2-5
d_gene: .
v_gene: TRBV15
CDR3nt: TGTGCCACCAGCCTCTACAGGGCGAGGGGAGAGACCCAGTACTTC
CDR3aa: CATSLYRARGETQYF

abundance: .
j_gene: TRBJ2-7
d_gene: .
v_gene: TRBV27
CDR3nt: TGTGCCAGCAGTCTCGGGACTCCTCTCTACGAGCAGTACTTC
CDR3aa: CASSLGTPLYEQYF

abundance: .
j_gene: TRBJ1-4
d_gene: TRBD1
v_gene: TRBV28
CDR3nt: TGTGCCAGCCGCTTGGCGACAGGGATCACTAATGAAAAACTGTTTTTT
CDR3aa: CASRLATGITNEKLFF

abundance: .
j_gene: TRBJ1-4
d_gene: .
v_gene: TRBV30
CDR3nt: TGTGCCTGGAGGGAAGGCAGGCGGGGTAATGAAAAACTGTTTTTT
CDR3aa: CAWREGRRGNEKLFF

abundance: few
j_gene: TRBJ2-1
d_gene: TRBD2
v_gene: TRBV7-6
CDR3nt: TGTGCCAGCAGCCCAGAACGACTAGCGGGAGGTGAGCAGTTCTTC
CDR3aa: CASSPERLAGGEQFF

abundance: .
j_gene: TRBJ2-7
d_gene: TRBD2
v_gene: TRBV6-6
CDR3nt: TGTGCCAGCAGCAGGACTAGCGGGAGGTACGAGCAGTACTTC
CDR3aa: CASSRTSGRYEQYF

abundance: .
j_gene: TRBJ1-6
d_gene: TRBD1
v_gene: TRBV30
CDR3nt: TGTGCCTGGTGCCCGGAGGGGGCAGGGAATAATTCACCCCTCCACTTT
CDR3aa: CAWCPEGAGNNSPLHF

abundance: .
j_gene: TRBJ1-2
d_gene: TRBD1
v_gene: TRBV15
CDR3nt: TGTGCCACCAGCAGAGTATTACAGGGGGCCAGTGGCTACACCTTC
CDR3aa: CATSRVLQGASGYTF

abundance: once
j_gene: TRBJ2-2
d_gene: TRBD2
v_gene: TRBV18
CDR3nt: TGTGCCAGCTCACCTCGCGGACTAGCGGGATCCGCGAACACCGGGGAGCTGTTTTTT
CDR3aa: CASSPRGLAGSANTGELFF

abundance: .
j_gene: TRBJ2-7
d_gene: .
v_gene: TRBV28
CDR3nt: TGTGCCAGCAGTTTAATTTTAGCCGACAGATCCTACGAGCAGTACTTC
CDR3aa: CASSLILADRSYEQYF

abundance: .
j_gene: TRBJ2-4
d_gene: .
v_gene: TRBV11-3
CDR3nt: TGTGCCAGCAGCTTAGAAACCAGGGGGGGGAACATTCAGTACTTC
CDR3aa: CASSLETRGGNIQYF

abundance: .
j_gene: TRBJ1-2
d_gene: .
v_gene: TRBV28
CDR3nt: TGTGCCAGCAGTTTAGGGGGATATAGCTATGGCTACACCTTC
CDR3aa: CASSLGGYSYGYTF

abundance: .
j_gene: TRBJ1-1
d_gene: .
v_gene: TRBV7-3
CDR3nt: TGTGCCAGCAGCTTAGTCCACAAAGAAGGCACTGAAGCTTTCTTT
CDR3aa: CASSLVHKEGTEAFF

abundance: .
j_gene: TRBJ1-5
d_gene: TRBD1
v_gene: TRBV30
CDR3nt: TGTGCCTGGGGACAGGAGCGTCAGCCCCAGCATTTT
CDR3aa: CAWGQERQPQHF

abundance: .
j_gene: TRBJ2-5
d_gene: TRBD2
v_gene: TRBV3-1/TRBV3-2
CDR3nt: TGTGCCAGCAGCCACGCTAGGCGGGGGGAGACCCAGTACTTC
CDR3aa: CASSHARRGETQYF

abundance: .
j_gene: TRBJ1-2
d_gene: .
v_gene: TRBV9
CDR3nt: TGTGCCAGCAGCGCCCAACCGGGGGGCTACACCTTC
CDR3aa: CASSAQPGGYTF

abundance: few
j_gene: TRBJ1-1
d_gene: .
v_gene: TRBV28
CDR3nt: TGTGCCAGCACCTTGGCTGGGGGGCCCGGCACTGAAGCTTTCTTT
CDR3aa: CASTLAGGPGTEAFF

abundance: .
j_gene: TRBJ1-2
d_gene: .
v_gene: TRBV6-6
CDR3nt: TGTGCCAGCAGTCCGGTGACCCCAAGGAGCTACACCTTC
CDR3aa: CASSPVTPRSYTF

abundance: .
j_gene: TRBJ2-1
d_gene: TRBD1
v_gene: TRBV7-7
CDR3nt: TGTGCTAGCAGCTCTGGACAGGAGAGCCATGAGCAGTTCTTC
CDR3aa: CASSSGQESHEQFF

abundance: .
j_gene: TRBJ2-5
d_gene: TRBD1
v_gene: TRBV6-5
CDR3nt: TGTGCCAGCAGGAGGGACAGGGTGTACCAAGAGACCCAGTACTTC
CDR3aa: CASRRDRVYQETQYF

abundance: .
j_gene: TRBJ2-1
d_gene: TRBD2
v_gene: TRBV4-3
CDR3nt: TGCGCCAGCAGCCAAGAACTAGCGTTTAGCTCCTACAATGAGCAGTTCTTC
CDR3aa: CASSQELAFSSYNEQFF

abundance: .
j_gene: TRBJ2-2
d_gene: TRBD2
v_gene: TRBV6-1
CDR3nt: TGTGCCAGCAGTGAGCTAGCGGGAGCAGCGAACACCGGGGAGCTGTTTTTT
CDR3aa: CASSELAGAANTGELFF

abundance: .
j_gene: TRBJ2-1
d_gene: .
v_gene: TRBV7-6
CDR3nt: TGTGCCAGCAGCTCGCTTGGTGGGGATCTGTTCAATGAGCAGTTCTTC
CDR3aa: CASSSLGGDLFNEQFF

abundance: .
j_gene: TRBJ2-3
d_gene: TRBD2
v_gene: TRBV28
CDR3nt: TGTGCCAGCATCGGGGGGGGAAACACAGATACGCAGTATTTT
CDR3aa: CASIGGGNTDTQYF

abundance: .
j_gene: TRBJ1-2
d_gene: .
v_gene: TRBV6-4
CDR3nt: TGTGCCAGCAGTGACCACTCAGGGGCTAACTATGGCTACACCTTC
CDR3aa: CASSDHSGANYGYTF

abundance: .
j_gene: TRBJ2-7
d_gene: .
v_gene: TRBV27
CDR3nt: TGTGCCAGCAGTTTATCAACGGGGTCCGAGCAGTACTTC
CDR3aa: CASSLSTGSEQYF

abundance: .
j_gene: TRBJ2-3
d_gene: .
v_gene: TRBV7-2
CDR3nt: TGTGCCAGCAGCACCCGATCCTCTGCAGATACGCAGTATTTT
CDR3aa: CASSTRSSADTQYF

abundance: .
j_gene: TRBJ2-1
d_gene: .
v_gene: TRBV27
CDR3nt: TGTGCCAGCAGTTTTATTACGTCTCGGTACGGTGGTGAGCAGTTCTTC
CDR3aa: CASSFITSRYGGEQFF

abundance: .
j_gene: TRBJ2-1
d_gene: .
v_gene: TRBV19
CDR3nt: TGTGCCAGTAGTGGCGGGCAGGGCTTTTTTGAGCAGTTCTTC
CDR3aa: CASSGGQGFFEQFF

abundance: .
j_gene: TRBJ1-4
d_gene: TRBD1
v_gene: TRBV18
CDR3nt: TGTGCCAGCTCACCTGGCCAGGGGGTCGCAACTAATGAAAAACTGTTTTTT
CDR3aa: CASSPGQGVATNEKLFF

abundance: .
j_gene: TRBJ1-1
d_gene: TRBD1
v_gene: TRBV3-1/TRBV3-2
CDR3nt: TGTGCCAGCAGCCGCGGGACAGGGCGTATGAACACTGAAGCTTTCTTT
CDR3aa: CASSRGTGRMNTEAFF

abundance: .
j_gene: TRBJ2-1
d_gene: .
v_gene: TRBV11-2
CDR3nt: TGTGCCAGCAGCTTATCGATAGTGAATGAGCAGTTCTTC
CDR3aa: CASSLSIVNEQFF

abundance: once
j_gene: TRBJ1-1
d_gene: TRBD1
v_gene: TRBV5-1
CDR3nt: TGCGCCAGCAGCCTTGGGACAGGGAGAGCTTTCTTT
CDR3aa: CASSLGTGRAFF

abundance: .
j_gene: TRBJ2-7
d_gene: TRBD2
v_gene: TRBV11-2
CDR3nt: TGTGCCAGCAGCTTAGATGGAACAGCGGGGGAGCAGTACTTC
CDR3aa: CASSLDGTAGEQYF

abundance: .
j_gene: TRBJ2-7
d_gene: TRBD1
v_gene: TRBV11-3
CDR3nt: TGTGCCAGCAGCGGACAGGGGGCGGGCGAGCAGTACTTC
CDR3aa: CASSGQGAGEQYF

abundance: .
j_gene: TRBJ2-1
d_gene: .
v_gene: TRBV7-3
CDR3nt: TGTGCCAGCAGCTCTACGGGACTCCCTTCCGAGCAGTTCTTC
CDR3aa: CASSSTGLPSEQFF

abundance: .
j_gene: TRBJ2-4
d_gene: .
v_gene: TRBV24-1
CDR3nt: TGTGCCACCAGTGATTTGTGGGGGACACCGGGGACCGGATCCAAAAACATTCAGTACTTC
CDR3aa: CATSDLWGTPGTGSKNIQYF

abundance: .
j_gene: TRBJ1-5
d_gene: TRBD1
v_gene: TRBV5-1
CDR3nt: TGCGCCAGCAGCTTGGAGGGACAGGGGGGTCAGCCCCAGCATTTT
CDR3aa: CASSLEGQGGQPQHF

abundance: .
j_gene: TRBJ2-7
d_gene: TRBD1
v_gene: TRBV6-5
CDR3nt: TGTGCCAGCAGGAGGGACAGACAGAACCCCTACGAGCAGTACTTC
CDR3aa: CASRRDRQNPYEQYF

abundance: .
j_gene: TRBJ2-1
d_gene: TRBD2
v_gene: TRBV19
CDR3nt: TGTGCCAGTAGGGGGACTAGCGGGAGGAGCTCCTACAATGAGCAGTTCTTC
CDR3aa: CASRGTSGRSSYNEQFF

abundance: .
j_gene: TRBJ2-3
d_gene: .
v_gene: TRBV28
CDR3nt: TGTGCCTCTCAAGAGGGTCGCACAGATACGCAGTATTTT
CDR3aa: CASQEGRTDTQYF

abundance: .
j_gene: TRBJ2-7
d_gene: .
v_gene: TRBV5-5
CDR3nt: TGTGCCAGCAGCTCTGTCATGGGGGAGCAGTACTTC
CDR3aa: CASSSVMGEQYF